This TCR beta chain is drawn from a study of immune cell composition in non-small cell lung cancer. Study outcomes and limitations: Tumour TCR-beta clonality was not significantly tied to smoking pack-years. Squamous lung tumours showed higher top 10 clone scores and clonality than adenocarcinomas. It was not proven that tumour-reactive clones equal dominant tumour-associated clones.

TCRdb's table, derived via immunoSEQ multiplex PCR, lists solely in-frame clones and lacks some. Seen here are 4,000 to 5,500 clones, around 83% observed once, and the top ten hold roughly 13%. As for this clone: Its antigen is unknown.

Template was genomic DNA from frozen, unsorted single-cell suspensions. Germline-derived CDR1 and CDR2 are SSHAT and FNYEAQ (reference sequence). This CDR3 has 13 residues. V was pared by 1 base and J by 6 bases, with 2 bases of the junction left unmatched. The sample comprised lung tumor tissue. The TCR originated in a human donor with non-small cell lung cancer. V and J are TRBV7-7 and TRBJ1-1; 7 bases agree with TRBD1. The CDR3 nucleotides read TGTGCCAGCAGCTTAGTGCAGGGGGCTGAAGCTTTCTTT. Translation: CASSLVQGAEAFF.